These T cell receptor beta chains were read from a single sample in a study of beta chain features in type 1 diabetes. Some clones are missing from TCRdb's copy, which holds only in-frame ones; the method was immunoSEQ multiplex PCR. This sample has around 140,000 clones, with around 13% found just once. The specimen was central memory CD4+ T cells from blood. The receptor set was obtained from a man between 18 and 29 years old with type 1 diabetes. Each CDR3 is given with its conserved first and last residue. D genes are given only for firm matches. The size field is filled for only some rows; it gives once, few, many or a size class.

j_call clone_size v_call d_call cdr3_nt cdr3_aa
TRBJ2-6 - TRBV9 TRBD1 TGTGCCAGCAGCAAAAGGACAGGCTACTCTGGGGCCAACGTCCTGACTTTC CASSKRTGYSGANVLTF
TRBJ2-5 - TRBV7-8 - TGTGCCAGCAGCTTAAAAGGAGTCCAAGAGACCCAGTACTTC CASSLKGVQETQYF
TRBJ2-7 few TRBV18 TRBD1 TGTGCCAGCTCAACTACAGGGGGCGGGCACGAGCAGTACTTC CASSTTGGGHEQYF
TRBJ2-5 many TRBV14 - TGTGCCAGCAGCCCCCTCGGAGAGTACGAAGAGACCCAGTACTTC CASSPLGEYEETQYF
TRBJ1-1 - TRBV30 - TGTGCCTGGGTAGGGCTTGGCACTGAAGCTTTCTTT CAWVGLGTEAFF
TRBJ2-7 - TRBV19 - TGTGCCAGTAGTATAAAGGGCGGGTACGAGCAGTACTTC CASSIKGGYEQYF
TRBJ2-3 - TRBV7-9 - TGTGCCAGCAGCCAGACCGGGACTCTTGACACAGATACGCAGTATTTT CASSQTGTLDTDTQYF
TRBJ2-1 - TRBV11-1 TRBD1 TGTGCCAGCAGCTTAGAGCTGGCAGGGGGCAATGAGCAGTTCTTC CASSLELAGGNEQFF
TRBJ1-2 few TRBV7-9 - TGTGCCAGCAGCTTAGGACAGCAGGAACCCGGCTACACCTTC CASSLGQQEPGYTF
TRBJ1-2 few TRBV9 - TGTGCCAGCAGCGTAGCAGGGAACTATGGCTACACCTTC CASSVAGNYGYTF
TRBJ1-4 - TRBV19 - TGTGCCAGTACTACGGACCGAGGGCATGAAAAACTGTTTTTT CASTTDRGHEKLFF
TRBJ1-2 few TRBV19 - TGTGCCAGTAGGAACTATGGCTACACCTTC CASRNYGYTF
TRBJ1-2 few TRBV6-1 - TGTGCCAGCAACCTCCGACAGTTTGGCTACACCTTC CASNLRQFGYTF
TRBJ2-6 - TRBV2 TRBD1 TGTGCCAGCAGTGGGGGACAGGGAAGTCGAGGGGCCAACGTCCTGACTTTC CASSGGQGSRGANVLTF
TRBJ1-1 - TRBV2 - TGTGCCAGCAGTGAGGGAGGGATGAAGCTCTTT CASSEGGMKLF
TRBJ2-7 few TRBV2 - TGTGCCAGAAGAACAGAGTCGGGCTACGAGCAGTACTTC CARRTESGYEQYF
TRBJ2-1 many TRBV10-3 - TGTGCCATCAGTGAGAAACAGGAGCAGTTCTTC CAISEKQEQFF
TRBJ1-3 - TRBV9 - TGTGCCAGCAGCGCCCAACAGGCTACGATTGGAAACACCATATATTTT CASSAQQATIGNTIYF
TRBJ2-1 - TRBV19 TRBD1 TGTGCCAGTAAGAGGGACAGGGGGACCAATGAGCAGTTCTTC CASKRDRGTNEQFF
TRBJ1-1 few TRBV19 TRBD1 TGTGCCAGTAGTACGCCGGGACAGGGCACTGAAGCTTTCTTT CASSTPGQGTEAFF
TRBJ2-1 - TRBV7-9 TRBD2 TGTGCCAGCAGCTTAGGAAGCGGGGGCGGGAATGAGCAGTTCTTC CASSLGSGGGNEQFF
TRBJ1-1 few TRBV5-1 TRBD1 TGCGCCAGCAGCTTGCAGAGGGACAGGGAAGCTTTCTTT CASSLQRDREAFF
TRBJ2-1 few TRBV13 - TGTGCCAGCAGCTTTCTCAGCTCCTACAATGAGCAGTTCTTC CASSFLSSYNEQFF
TRBJ2-7 - TRBV7-9 - TGTGCCAGCAGTTATACCCGGAACGAGCAGTACTTC CASSYTRNEQYF
TRBJ2-1 - TRBV29-1 - TGCAGCGTTGAGGGACTCAACGTCAATGAGCAGTTCTTC CSVEGLNVNEQFF
TRBJ1-2 few TRBV29-1 - TGCAGCGTTGTCGCGGGGAAACGGGGCTACACCTTC CSVVAGKRGYTF
TRBJ1-2 few TRBV6-6 - TGTGCCAGCAGCTTAGAGGCCAGCCAAAACTATGGCTACACCTTC CASSLEASQNYGYTF
TRBJ2-7 few TRBV18 - TGTGCCAGCTCACTACTTGGACCCTACGAGCAGTACTTC CASSLLGPYEQYF
TRBJ1-2 - TRBV5-1 TRBD1 TGCGCCAGCAGCTTGGAGACTGGACAGGGAACCTATGGCTACACCTTC CASSLETGQGTYGYTF
TRBJ2-7 - TRBV6-6 TRBD1 TGTGCCAGCAGTTTGGGACAGGCGACAGGGGAGCAGTACTTC CASSLGQATGEQYF
TRBJ2-1 - TRBV2 - TGTGCCAGCAGTGAGCTCCTGACCGGGGGTGAGCAGTTCTTC CASSELLTGGEQFF